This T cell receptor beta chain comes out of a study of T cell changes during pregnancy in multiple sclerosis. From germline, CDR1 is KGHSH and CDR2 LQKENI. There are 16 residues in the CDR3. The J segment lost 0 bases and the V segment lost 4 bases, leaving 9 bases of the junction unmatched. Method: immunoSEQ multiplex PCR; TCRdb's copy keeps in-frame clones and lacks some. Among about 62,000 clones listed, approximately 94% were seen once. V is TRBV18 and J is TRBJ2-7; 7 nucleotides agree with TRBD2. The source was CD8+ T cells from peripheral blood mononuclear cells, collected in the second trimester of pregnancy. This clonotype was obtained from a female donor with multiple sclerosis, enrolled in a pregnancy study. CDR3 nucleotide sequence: TGTGCCAGCTCACTGACGGCTAGCGGAAGCTCCTACGAGCAGTACTTC. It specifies CASSLTASGSSYEQYF.